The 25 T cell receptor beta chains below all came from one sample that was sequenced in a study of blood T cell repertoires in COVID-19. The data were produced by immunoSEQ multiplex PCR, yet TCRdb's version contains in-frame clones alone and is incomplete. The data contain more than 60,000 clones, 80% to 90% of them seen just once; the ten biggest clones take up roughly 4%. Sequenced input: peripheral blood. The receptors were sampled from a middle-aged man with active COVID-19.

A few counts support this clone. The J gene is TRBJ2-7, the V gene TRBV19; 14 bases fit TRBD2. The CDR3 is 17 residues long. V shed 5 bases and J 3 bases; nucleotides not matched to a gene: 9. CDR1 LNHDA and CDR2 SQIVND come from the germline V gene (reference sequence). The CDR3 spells CASSPGLAGARRYEQYF. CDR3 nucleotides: TGTGCCAGTAGTCCGGGACTAGCGGGGGCCCGACGCTACGAGCAGTACTTC.

The CDR3: CASSLSPGVETQYF. The DNA for the CDR3 is TGTGCCAGCAGCTTAAGTCCAGGGGTAGAGACCCAGTACTTC. The chain has TRBV7-2 and TRBJ2-5; D might be TRBD1 (6 bases). From germline, CDR1 is SGHTA and CDR2 FQGNSA. V lost 2 bases and J lost 4, with 11 bases in between. The CDR3 loop spans 14 amino acids.

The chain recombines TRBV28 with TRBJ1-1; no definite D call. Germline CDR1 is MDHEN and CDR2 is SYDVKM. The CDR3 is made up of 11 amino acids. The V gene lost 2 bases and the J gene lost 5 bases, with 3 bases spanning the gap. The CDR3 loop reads CASSLRTEAFF. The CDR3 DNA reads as TGTGCCAGCAGTTTACGTACTGAAGCTTTCTTT.

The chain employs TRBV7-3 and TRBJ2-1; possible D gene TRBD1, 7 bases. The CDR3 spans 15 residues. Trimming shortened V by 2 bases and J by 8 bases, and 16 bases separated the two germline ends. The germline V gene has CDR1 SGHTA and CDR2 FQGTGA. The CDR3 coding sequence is TGTGCCAGCAGCTTAGGGGGACAGACGGGGGATGAGCAGTTCTTC. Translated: CASSLGGQTGDEQFF.

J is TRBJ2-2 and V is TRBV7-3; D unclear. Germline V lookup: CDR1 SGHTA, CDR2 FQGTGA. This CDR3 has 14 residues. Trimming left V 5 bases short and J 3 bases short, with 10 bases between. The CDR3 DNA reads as TGTGCCAGCAGCCCCAGTGAAGACACCGGGGAGCTGTTTTTT. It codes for CASSPSEDTGELFF.

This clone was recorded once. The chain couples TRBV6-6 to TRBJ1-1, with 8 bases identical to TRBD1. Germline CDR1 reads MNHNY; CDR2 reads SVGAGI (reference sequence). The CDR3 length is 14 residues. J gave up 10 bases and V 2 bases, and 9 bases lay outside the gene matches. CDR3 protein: CASSYPGQGLGAFF. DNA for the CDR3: TGTGCCAGCAGTTACCCTGGACAGGGTTTGGGAGCTTTCTTT.

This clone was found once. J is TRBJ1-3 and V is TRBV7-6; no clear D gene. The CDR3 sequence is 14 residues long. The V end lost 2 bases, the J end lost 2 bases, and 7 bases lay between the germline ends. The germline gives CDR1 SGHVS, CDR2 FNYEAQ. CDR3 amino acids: CASSLSAAGNTIYF. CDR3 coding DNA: TGTGCCAGCAGCTTAAGCGCAGCTGGAAACACCATATATTTT.

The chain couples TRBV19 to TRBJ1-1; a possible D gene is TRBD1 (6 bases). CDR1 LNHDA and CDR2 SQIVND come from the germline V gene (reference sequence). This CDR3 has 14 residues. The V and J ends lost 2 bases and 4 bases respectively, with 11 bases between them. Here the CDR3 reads CASSIRGGGTEAFF. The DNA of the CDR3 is TGTGCCAGTAGTATAAGGGGAGGGGGCACTGAAGCTTTCTTT.

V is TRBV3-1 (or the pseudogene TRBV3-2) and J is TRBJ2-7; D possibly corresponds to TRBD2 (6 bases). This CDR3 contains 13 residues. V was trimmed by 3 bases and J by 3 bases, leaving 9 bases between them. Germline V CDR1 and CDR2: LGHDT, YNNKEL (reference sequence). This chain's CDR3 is CASSQLRGYEQYF. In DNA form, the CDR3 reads TGTGCCAGCAGCCAGTTGCGGGGCTACGAGCAGTACTTC.

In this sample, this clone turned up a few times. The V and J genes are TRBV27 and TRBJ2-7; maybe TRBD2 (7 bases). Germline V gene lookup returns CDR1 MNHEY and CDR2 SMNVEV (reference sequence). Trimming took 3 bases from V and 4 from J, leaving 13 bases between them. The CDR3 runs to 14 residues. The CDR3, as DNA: TGTGCCAGCAGTTTTGGCCGGGGGGCGTACGAGCAGTACTTC. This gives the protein CASSFGRGAYEQYF.

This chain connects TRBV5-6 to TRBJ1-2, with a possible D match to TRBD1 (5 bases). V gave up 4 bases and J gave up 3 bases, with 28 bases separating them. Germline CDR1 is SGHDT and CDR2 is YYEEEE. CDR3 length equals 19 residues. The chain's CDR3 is CASSLPFGLVLTGDYGYTF. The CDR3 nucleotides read TGTGCCAGCAGCCTACCGTTTGGGCTTGTCCTCACGGGGGACTATGGCTACACCTTC.

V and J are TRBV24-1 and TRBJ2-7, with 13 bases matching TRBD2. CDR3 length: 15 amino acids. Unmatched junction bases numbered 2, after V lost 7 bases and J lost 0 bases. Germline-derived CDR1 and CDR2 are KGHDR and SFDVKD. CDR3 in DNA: TGTGCCACCAGCGGACTAGCGGGAGTCTCCTACGAGCAGTACTTC. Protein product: CATSGLAGVSYEQYF.

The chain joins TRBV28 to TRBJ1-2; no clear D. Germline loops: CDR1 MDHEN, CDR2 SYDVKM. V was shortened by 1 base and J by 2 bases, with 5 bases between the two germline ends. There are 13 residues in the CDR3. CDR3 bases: TGTGCCAGCAGTTTATTACGGAACTATGGCTACACCTTC. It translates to CASSLLRNYGYTF.

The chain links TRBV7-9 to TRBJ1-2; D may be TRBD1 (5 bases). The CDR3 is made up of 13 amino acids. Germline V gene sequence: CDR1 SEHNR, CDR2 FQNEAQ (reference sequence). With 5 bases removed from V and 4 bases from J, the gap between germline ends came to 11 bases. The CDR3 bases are TGTGCCAGCAGCGCCGACAGATCCTATGGCTACACCTTC. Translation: CASSADRSYGYTF.

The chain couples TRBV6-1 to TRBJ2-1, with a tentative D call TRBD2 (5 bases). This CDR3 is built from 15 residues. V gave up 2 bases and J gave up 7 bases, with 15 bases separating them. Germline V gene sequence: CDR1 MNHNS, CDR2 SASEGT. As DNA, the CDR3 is TGTGCCAGCAGTGAAAGGACTCCCCCGGGTAATGAGCAGTTCTTC. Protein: CASSERTPPGNEQFF.

The CDR3 spells CASSSPPRSGSDEQFF. CDR3 nucleotide sequence: TGTGCCAGTAGTTCGCCCCCCCGTTCCGGGAGCGATGAGCAGTTCTTC. V usage is TRBV19 and J usage is TRBJ2-1; the D gene is possibly TRBD2 (6 bases). V was pared by 5 bases and J by 8 bases, with 22 bases between. Germline V CDR1 and CDR2: LNHDA, SQIVND (reference sequence). This CDR3 spans 16 amino acids.

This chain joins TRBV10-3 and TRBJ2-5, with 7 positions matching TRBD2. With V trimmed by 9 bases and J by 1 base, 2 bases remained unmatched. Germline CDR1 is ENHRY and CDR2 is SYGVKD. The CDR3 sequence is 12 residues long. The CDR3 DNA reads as TGTGCCATTTCTAGCGGCCAAGAGACCCAGTACTTC. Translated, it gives CAISSGQETQYF.

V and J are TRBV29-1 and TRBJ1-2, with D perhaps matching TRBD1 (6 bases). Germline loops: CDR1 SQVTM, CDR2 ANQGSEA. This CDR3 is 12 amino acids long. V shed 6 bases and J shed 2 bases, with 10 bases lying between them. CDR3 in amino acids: CSVSDSNYGYTF. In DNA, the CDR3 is TGCAGCGTGTCGGACAGCAACTATGGCTACACCTTC.

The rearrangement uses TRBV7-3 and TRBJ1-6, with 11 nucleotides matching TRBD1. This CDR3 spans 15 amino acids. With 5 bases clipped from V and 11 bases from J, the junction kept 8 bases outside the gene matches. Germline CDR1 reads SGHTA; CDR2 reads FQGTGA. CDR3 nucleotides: TGTGCCAGCAGCCCAACGGGACAGGGGGTCACACCCCTCCACTTT. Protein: CASSPTGQGVTPLHF.

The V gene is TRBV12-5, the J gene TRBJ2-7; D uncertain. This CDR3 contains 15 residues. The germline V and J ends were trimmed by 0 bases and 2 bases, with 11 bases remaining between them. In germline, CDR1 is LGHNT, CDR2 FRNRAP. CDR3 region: CASGLVEYGPYEQYF. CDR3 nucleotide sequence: TGTGCTAGTGGTTTGGTCGAGTACGGTCCCTACGAGCAGTACTTC.

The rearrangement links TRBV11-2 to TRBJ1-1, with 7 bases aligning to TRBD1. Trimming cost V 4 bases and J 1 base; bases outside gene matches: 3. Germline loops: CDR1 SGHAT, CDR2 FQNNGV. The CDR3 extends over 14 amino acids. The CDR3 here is CASSSTGTNTEAFF. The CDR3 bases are TGTGCCAGCAGCTCGACAGGGACGAACACTGAAGCTTTCTTT.

The CDR3 sequence is CASSSLQGPGELFF. The DNA of the CDR3 is TGCGCCAGCAGCTCACTACAGGGGCCCGGGGAGCTGTTTTTT. V is TRBV5-1 and J is TRBJ2-2, with 7 bases that match TRBD1. V dropped 3 bases and J dropped 6; count of bases not matched to a gene: 5. CDR3 size: 14 residues. Germline lookup yields CDR1 SGHRS and CDR2 YFSETQ. Together with reference TRBV5-1 and TRBJ2-2, the CDR3 gives the full variable domain: KAGVTQTPRYLIKTRGQQVTLSCSPISGHRSVSWYQQTPGQGLQFLFEYFSETQRNKGNFPGRFSGRQFSNSRSEMNVSTLELGDSALYLCASSSLQGPGELFFGEGSRLTVL.

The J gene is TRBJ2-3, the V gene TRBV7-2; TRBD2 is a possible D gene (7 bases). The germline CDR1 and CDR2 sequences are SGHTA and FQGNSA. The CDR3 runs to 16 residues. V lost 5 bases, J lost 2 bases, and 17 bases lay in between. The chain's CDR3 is CASSRGGGTNTDTQYF. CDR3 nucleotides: TGTGCCAGCAGCAGGGGCGGGGGCACGAACACAGATACGCAGTATTTT.

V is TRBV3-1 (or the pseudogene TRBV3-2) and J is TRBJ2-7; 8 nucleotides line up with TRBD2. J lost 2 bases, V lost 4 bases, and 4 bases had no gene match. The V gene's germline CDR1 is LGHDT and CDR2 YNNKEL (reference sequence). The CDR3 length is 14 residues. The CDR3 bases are TGTGCCAGCAGCCGTTTGCGGGAGGCCTACGAGCAGTACTTC. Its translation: CASSRLREAYEQYF.

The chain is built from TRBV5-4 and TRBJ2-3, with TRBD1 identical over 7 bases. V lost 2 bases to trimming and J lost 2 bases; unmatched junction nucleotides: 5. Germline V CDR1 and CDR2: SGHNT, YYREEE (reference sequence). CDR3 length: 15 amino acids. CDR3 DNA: TGTGCCAGCAGCTTTGTGGGACAGAACACAGATACGCAGTATTTT. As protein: CASSFVGQNTDTQYF.